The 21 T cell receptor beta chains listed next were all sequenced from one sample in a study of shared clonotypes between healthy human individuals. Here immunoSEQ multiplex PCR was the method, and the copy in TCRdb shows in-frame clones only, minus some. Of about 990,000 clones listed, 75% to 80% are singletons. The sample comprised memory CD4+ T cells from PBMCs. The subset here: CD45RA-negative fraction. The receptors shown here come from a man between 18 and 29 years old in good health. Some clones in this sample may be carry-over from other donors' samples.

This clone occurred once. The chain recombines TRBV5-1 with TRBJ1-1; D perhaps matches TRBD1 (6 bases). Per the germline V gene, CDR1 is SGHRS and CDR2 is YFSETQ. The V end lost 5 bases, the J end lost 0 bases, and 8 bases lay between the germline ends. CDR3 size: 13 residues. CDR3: CASRDSMNTEAFF. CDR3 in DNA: TGCGCCAGCAGGGACAGCATGAACACTGAAGCTTTCTTT.

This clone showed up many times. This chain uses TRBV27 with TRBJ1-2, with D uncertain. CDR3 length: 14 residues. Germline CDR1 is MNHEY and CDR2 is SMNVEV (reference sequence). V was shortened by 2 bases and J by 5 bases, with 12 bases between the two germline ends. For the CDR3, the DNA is TGTGCCAGCAGTTTAGTTCCGGGGATTTATGGCTACACCTTC. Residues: CASSLVPGIYGYTF.

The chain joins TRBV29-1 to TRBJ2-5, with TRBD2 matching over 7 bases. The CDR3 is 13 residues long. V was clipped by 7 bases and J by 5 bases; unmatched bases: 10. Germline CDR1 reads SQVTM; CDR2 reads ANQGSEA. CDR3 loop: CSAQRDLEETQYF. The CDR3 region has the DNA TGCAGCGCCCAGCGGGATTTAGAGGAGACCCAGTACTTC.

The chain's CDR3 is CASSLGAFTEKLFF. The CDR3 DNA follows: TGCGCCAGCAGCTTGGGGGCGTTTACTGAAAAACTGTTTTTT. The chain uses TRBV5-1 and TRBJ1-4; D call uncertain. This CDR3 has 14 residues. The germline V gene encodes CDR1 SGHRS and CDR2 YFSETQ. V shed 0 bases and J shed 7 bases, with 10 bases lying between them.

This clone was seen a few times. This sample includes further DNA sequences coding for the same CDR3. CDR3 DNA sequence: TGTGCCAGCAGGCGGGGACAAGAGACCCAGTACTTC. Translation gives CASRRGQETQYF. V is TRBV6-1 and J is TRBJ2-5, with TRBD2 as a possible D gene (6 bases). The length of the CDR3 is 12 residues. V gave up 6 bases and J gave up 2 bases, with 7 bases separating them. Germline lookup yields CDR1 MNHNS and CDR2 SASEGT.

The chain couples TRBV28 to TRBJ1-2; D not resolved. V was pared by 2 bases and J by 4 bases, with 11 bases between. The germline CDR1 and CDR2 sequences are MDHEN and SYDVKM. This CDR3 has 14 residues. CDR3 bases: TGTGCCAGCAGTTTAGTCCCGGGCGGCTATGGCTACACCTTC. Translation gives CASSLVPGGYGYTF.

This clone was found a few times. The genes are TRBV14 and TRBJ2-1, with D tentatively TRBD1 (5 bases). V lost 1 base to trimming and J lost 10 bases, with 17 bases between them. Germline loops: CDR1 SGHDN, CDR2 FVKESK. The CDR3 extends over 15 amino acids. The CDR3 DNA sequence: TGTGCCAGCAGCCAAGGCCCTACCAGGGTCGGCGAGCAGTTCTTC. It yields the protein CASSQGPTRVGEQFF.

CDR3: CASTLGGWYQETQYF. The DNA for the CDR3 is TGTGCCTCCACCCTCGGGGGGTGGTACCAAGAGACCCAGTACTTC. This chain joins TRBV7-2 and TRBJ2-5; the match to TRBD2 covers 7 bases. The ends lost 11 bases at V and 0 bases at J; junction bases unmatched: 12. The CDR3 is 15 residues long. Germline V gene sequence: CDR1 SGHTA, CDR2 FQGNSA.

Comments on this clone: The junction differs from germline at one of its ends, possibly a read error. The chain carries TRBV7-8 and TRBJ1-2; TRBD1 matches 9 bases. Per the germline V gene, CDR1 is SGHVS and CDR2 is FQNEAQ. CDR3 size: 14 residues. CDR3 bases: TGTGCCAGCAGCACGACCGGGACAGGGAGAGGGGCCCACTTC. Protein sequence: CASSTTGTGRGAHF.

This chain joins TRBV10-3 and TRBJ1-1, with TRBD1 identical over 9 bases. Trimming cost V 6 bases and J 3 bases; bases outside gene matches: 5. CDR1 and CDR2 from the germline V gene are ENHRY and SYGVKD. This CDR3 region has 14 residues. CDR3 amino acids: CAIRRQGVDTEAFF. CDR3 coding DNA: TGTGCCATCAGAAGACAGGGGGTGGACACTGAAGCTTTCTTT.

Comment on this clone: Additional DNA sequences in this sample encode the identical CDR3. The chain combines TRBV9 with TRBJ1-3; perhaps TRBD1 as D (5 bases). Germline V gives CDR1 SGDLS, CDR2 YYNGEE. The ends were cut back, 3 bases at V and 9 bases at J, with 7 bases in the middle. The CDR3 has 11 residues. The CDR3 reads CASSAGGTIYF. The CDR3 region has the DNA TGTGCCAGCAGCGCGGGGGGCACCATATATTTT.

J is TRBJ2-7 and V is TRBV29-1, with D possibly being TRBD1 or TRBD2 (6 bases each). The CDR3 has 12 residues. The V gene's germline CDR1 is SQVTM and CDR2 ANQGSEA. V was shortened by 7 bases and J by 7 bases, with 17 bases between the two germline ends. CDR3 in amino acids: CSAVAGAGEQYF. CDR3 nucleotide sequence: TGCAGCGCTGTGGCAGGGGCGGGAGAGCAGTACTTC.

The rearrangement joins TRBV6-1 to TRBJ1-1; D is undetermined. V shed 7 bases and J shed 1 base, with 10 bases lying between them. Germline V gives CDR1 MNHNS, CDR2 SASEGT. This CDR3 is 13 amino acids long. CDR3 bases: TGTGCCAGCACAGGTAACCGGAACACTGAAGCTTTCTTT. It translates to CASTGNRNTEAFF.

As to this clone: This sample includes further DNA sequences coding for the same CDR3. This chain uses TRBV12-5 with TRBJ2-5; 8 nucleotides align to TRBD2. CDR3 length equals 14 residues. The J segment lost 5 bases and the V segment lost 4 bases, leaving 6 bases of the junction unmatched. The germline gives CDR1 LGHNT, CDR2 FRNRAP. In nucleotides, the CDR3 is TGTGCTAGTGGTTCCGGGACTAGTGGGGAGACCCAGTACTTC. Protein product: CASGSGTSGETQYF.

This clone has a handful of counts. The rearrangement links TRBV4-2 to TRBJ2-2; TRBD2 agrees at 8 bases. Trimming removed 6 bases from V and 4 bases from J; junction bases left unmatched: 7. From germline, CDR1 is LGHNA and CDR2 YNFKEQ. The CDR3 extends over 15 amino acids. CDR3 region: CASSLRGGSTGELFF. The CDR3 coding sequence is TGTGCCAGCAGTCTCCGGGGGGGCAGCACCGGGGAGCTGTTTTTT.

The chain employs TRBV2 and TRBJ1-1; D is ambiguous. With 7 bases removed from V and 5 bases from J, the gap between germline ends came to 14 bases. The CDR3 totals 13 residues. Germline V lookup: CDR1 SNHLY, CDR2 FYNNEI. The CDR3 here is CASIRLEITEAFF. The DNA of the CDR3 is TGTGCCAGCATCCGTCTGGAGATAACTGAAGCTTTCTTT.

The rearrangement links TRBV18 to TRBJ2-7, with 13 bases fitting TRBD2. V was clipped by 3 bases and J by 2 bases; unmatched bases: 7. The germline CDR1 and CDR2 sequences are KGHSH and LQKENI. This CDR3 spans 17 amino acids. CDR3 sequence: CASSPGLAGTLTYEQYF. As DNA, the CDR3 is TGTGCCAGCTCACCGGGACTAGCGGGGACACTAACCTACGAGCAGTACTTC.

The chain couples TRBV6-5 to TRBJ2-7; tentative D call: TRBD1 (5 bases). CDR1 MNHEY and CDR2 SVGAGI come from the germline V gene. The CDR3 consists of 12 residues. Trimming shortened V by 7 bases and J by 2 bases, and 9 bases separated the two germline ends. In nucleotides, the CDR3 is TGTGCCAGCACTGGGGCAGCCTACGAGCAGTACTTC. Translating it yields CASTGAAYEQYF.

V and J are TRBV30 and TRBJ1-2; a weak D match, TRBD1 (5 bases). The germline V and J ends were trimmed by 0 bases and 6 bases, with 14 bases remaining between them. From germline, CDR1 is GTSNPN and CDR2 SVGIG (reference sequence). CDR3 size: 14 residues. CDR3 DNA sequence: TGTGCCTGGAGTGTAGGGCATGGGGGTAATGGCTACACCTTC. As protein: CAWSVGHGGNGYTF.

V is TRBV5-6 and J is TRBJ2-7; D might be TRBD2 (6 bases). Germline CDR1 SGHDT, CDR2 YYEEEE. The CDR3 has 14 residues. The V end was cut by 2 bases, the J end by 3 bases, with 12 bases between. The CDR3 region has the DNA TGTGCCAGCAGCTTCCGCGGAGGGAGCTACGAGCAGTACTTC. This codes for CASSFRGGSYEQYF.

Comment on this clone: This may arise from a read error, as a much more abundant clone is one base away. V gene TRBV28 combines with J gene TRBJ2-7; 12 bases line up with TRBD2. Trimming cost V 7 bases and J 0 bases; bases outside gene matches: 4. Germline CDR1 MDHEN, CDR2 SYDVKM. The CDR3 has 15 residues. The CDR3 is CASTLTSGSSYEQYF. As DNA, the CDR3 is TGTGCCAGCACCTTGACTAGCGGGAGCTCCTACGAGCAGTACTTC.